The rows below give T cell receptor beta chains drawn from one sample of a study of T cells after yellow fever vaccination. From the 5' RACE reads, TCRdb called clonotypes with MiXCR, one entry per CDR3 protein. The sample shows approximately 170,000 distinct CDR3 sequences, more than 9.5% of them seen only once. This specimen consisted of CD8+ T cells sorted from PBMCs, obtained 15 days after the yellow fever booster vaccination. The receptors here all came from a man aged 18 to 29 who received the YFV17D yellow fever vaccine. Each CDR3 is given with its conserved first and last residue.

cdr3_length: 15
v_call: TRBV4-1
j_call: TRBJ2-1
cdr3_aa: CASSQTSGVHNEQFF

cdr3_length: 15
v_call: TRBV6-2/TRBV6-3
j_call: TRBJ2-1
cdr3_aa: CASSYRGISYNEQFF

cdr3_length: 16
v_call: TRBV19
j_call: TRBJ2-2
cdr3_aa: CASSDLSGPVTGELFF

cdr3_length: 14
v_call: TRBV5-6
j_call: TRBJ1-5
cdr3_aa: CASTVGTGNQPQHF

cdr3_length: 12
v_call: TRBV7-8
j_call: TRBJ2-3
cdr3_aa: CASSSSASGQYF

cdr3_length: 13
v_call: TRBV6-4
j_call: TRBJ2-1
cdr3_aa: CASSVGEVGEQFF

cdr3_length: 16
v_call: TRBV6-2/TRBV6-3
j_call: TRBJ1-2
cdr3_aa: CASSRDPGTGSSGYTF

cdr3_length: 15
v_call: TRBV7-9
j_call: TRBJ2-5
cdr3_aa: CASIPGQARKETQYF

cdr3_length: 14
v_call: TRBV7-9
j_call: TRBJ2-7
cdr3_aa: CASSGGQSSYEQYF

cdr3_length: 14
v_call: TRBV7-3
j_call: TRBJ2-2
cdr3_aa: CASSLRGNTGELFF

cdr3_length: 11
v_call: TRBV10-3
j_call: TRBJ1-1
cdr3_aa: CASRLGIEAFF

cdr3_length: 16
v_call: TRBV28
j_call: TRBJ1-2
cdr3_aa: CASSFLARETNYGYTF

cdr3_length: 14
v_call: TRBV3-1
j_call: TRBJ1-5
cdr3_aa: CASSQGPGNQPQHF

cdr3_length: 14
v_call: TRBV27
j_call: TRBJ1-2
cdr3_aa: CASSPRDGNYGYTF

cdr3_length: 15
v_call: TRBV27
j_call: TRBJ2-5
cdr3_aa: CASRIEAAEQETQYF

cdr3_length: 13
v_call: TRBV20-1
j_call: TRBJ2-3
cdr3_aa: CSARAGATDTQYF

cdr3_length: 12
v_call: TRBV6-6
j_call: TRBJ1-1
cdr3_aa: CASSAGAPEAFF

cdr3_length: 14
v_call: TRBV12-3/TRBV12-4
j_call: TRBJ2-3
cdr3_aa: CASSSLAGTDTQYF

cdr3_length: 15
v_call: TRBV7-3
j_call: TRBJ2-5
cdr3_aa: CASSLTGTGQETQYF

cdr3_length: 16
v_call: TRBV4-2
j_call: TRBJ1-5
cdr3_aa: CASSQAAGAYNQPQHF

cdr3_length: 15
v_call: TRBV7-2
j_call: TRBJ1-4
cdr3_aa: CASSLRQGIYEKLFF

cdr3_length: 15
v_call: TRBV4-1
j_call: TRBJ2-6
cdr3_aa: CASMEGPSGANVLTF

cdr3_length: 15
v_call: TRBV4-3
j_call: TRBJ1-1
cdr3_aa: CASSQEKWTYTEAFF

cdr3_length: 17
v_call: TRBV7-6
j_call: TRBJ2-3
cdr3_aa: CASSTTGTWTSTDTQYF

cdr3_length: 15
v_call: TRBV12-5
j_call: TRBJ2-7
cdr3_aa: CASGLFSDRTCEQYF

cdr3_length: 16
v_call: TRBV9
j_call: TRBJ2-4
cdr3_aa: CASSATPGPAKNIQYF

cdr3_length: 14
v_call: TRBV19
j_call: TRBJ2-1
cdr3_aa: CASIDRTEYHEQFF

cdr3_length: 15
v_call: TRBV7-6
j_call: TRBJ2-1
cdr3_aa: CASGPDSSSYNEQFF

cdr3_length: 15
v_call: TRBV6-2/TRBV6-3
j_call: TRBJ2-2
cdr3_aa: CASSYSRPGSGELFF

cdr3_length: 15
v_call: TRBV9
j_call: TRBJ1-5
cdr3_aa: CASSGTPYSNQPQHF

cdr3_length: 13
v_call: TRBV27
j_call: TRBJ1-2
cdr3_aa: CASSFGGSRGYTF

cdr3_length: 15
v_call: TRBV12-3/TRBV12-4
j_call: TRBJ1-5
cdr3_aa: CASSSSGTGGQPQHF

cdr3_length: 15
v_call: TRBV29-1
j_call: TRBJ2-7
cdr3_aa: CSVEGAADSSYEQYF